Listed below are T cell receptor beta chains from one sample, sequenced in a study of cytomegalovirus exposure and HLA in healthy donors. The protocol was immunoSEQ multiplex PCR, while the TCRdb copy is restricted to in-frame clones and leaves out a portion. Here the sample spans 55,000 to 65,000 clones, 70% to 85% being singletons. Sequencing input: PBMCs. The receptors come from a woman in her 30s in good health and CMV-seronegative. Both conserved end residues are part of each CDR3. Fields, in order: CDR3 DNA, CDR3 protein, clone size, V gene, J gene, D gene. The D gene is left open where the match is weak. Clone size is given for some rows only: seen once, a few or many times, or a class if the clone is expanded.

TGTGCCAGCAGTCCTAGACCCGCCGATGAGCAGTTCTTC,CASSPRPADEQFF,few,TRBV6-5,TRBJ2-1,.
TGTGCCAGCAGTTTAACCAGGGGCAATTCACCCCTCCACTTT,CASSLTRGNSPLHF,.,TRBV27,TRBJ1-6,.
TGCGCCAGCAGCCAAGAGAGTATACAGTCCTCGGAGCAGTTCTTC,CASSQESIQSSEQFF,few,TRBV4-1,TRBJ2-1,.
TGTGCCAGCTCACCACGGGACTTCTCTGGAAACACCATATATTTT,CASSPRDFSGNTIYF,few,TRBV18,TRBJ1-3,.
TGTGCCAGCACGCGGGTCCTTAGCACAGATACGCAGTATTTT,CASTRVLSTDTQYF,.,TRBV2,TRBJ2-3,.
TGTGCCAGCAGTCCGTGGGGCCCAGATACGCAGTATTTT,CASSPWGPDTQYF,once,TRBV27,TRBJ2-3,.
TGCAGCGTTGAAGATAGGGAGGGCTACGAGCAGTACTTC,CSVEDREGYEQYF,.,TRBV29-1,TRBJ2-7,TRBD2
TGTGCTAGTGGTTTGCGGAACTACGAGCAGTACTTC,CASGLRNYEQYF,.,TRBV12-5,TRBJ2-7,.
TGTGCCAGCAGCGGTGGACAGTCGAAGTATGAAAAACTGTTTTTT,CASSGGQSKYEKLFF,.,TRBV5-8,TRBJ1-4,.
TGTGCCAGCAGCTTAATTCTCGGGGGGGACTACGAGCAGTACTTC,CASSLILGGDYEQYF,.,TRBV7-2,TRBJ2-7,TRBD2
TGTGCCAGTAGTCCCAGGACTATCCAAGAGACCCAGTACTTC,CASSPRTIQETQYF,.,TRBV19,TRBJ2-5,.
TGTGCCAGCAGTGATAGACTAGCGGACAATGAGCAGTTCTTC,CASSDRLADNEQFF,.,TRBV2,TRBJ2-1,TRBD2
TGTGCCAGCAGCCAAGAGTGGAGGACAGCGGGGAGCTCCTACAATGAGCAGTTCTTC,CASSQEWRTAGSSYNEQFF,.,TRBV4-2,TRBJ2-1,.
TGTGCCAGCAGCTTGGGGGGATCAGCCGCGGGCTATGGCTACACCTTC,CASSLGGSAAGYGYTF,.,TRBV7-2,TRBJ1-2,.
TGTGCCAGTAGTATAGACGTAGATGAGCAGTTCTTC,CASSIDVDEQFF,.,TRBV19,TRBJ2-1,.